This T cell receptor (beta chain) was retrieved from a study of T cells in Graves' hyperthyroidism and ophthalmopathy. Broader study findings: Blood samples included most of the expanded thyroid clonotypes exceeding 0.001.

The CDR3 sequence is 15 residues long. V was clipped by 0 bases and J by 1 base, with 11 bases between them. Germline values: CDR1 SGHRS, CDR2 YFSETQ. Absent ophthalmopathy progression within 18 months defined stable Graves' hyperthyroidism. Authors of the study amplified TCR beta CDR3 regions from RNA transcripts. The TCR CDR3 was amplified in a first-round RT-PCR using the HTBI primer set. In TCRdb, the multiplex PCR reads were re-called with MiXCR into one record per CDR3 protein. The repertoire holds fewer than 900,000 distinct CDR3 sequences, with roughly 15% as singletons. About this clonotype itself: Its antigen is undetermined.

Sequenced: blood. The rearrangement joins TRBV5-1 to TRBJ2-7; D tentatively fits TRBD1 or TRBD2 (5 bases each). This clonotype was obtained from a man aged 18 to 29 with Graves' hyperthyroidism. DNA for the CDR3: TGCGCCAGCAGCTTGGTAGGGGACGGTTCCTACGAGCAGTACTTC. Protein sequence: CASSLVGDGSYEQYF.